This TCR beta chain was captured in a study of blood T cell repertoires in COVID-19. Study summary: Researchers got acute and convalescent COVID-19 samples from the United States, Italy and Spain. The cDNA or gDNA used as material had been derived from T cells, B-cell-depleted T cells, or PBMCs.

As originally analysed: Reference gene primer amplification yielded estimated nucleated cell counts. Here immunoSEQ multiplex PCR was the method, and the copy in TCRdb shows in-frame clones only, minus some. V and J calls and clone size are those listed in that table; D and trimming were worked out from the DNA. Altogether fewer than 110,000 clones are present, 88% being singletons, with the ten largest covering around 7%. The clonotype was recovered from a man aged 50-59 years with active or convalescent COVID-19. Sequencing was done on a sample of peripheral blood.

The CDR3 here is CASSRDRLQETQYF. CDR3 DNA: TGCGCCAGCAGCCGGGACAGGCTGCAAGAGACCCAGTACTTC. The V and J genes are TRBV4-3 and TRBJ2-5; 8 bases align to TRBD1. Germline lookup yields CDR1 LGHNA and CDR2 YSLEER. J lost 2 bases, V lost 4 bases, and 3 bases had no gene match. The CDR3 runs 14 residues.